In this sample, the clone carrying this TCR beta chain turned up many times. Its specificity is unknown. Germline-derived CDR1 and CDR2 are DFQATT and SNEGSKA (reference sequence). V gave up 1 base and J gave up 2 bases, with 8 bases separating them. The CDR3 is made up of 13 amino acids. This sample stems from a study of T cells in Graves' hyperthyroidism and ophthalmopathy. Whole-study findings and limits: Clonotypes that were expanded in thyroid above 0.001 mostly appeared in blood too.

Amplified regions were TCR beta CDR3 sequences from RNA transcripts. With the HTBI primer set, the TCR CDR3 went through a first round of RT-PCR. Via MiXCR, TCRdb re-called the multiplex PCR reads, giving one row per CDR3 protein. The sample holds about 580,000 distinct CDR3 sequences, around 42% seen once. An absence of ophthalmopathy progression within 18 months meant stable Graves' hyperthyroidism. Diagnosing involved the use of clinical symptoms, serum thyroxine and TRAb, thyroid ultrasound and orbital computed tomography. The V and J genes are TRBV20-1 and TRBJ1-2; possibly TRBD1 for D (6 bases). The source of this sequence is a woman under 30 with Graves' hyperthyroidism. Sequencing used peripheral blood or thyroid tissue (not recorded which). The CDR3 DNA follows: TGCAGTGCTAGAGTGGGACAAAACTATGGCTACACCTTC. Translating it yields CSARVGQNYGYTF.